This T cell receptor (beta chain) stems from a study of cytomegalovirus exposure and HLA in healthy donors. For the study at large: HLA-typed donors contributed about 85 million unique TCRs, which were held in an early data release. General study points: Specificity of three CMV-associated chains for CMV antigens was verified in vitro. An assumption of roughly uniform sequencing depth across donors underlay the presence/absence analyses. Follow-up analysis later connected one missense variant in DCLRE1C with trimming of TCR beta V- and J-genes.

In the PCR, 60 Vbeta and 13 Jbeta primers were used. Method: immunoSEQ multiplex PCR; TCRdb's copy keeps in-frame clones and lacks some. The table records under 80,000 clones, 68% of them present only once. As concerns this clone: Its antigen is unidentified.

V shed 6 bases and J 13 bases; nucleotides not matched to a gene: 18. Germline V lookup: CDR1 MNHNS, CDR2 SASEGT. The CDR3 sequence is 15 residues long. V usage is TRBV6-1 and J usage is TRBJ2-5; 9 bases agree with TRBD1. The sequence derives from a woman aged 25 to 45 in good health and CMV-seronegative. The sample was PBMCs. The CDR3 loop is CASSHVGTGRYERYF. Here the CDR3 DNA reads TGTGCCAGCAGCCACGTAGGGACAGGGAGGTACGAGCGGTACTTC.